Each of the 22 T cell receptor beta chains below was sequenced from the same sample in a study of T cell responses to AZD1222 COVID-19 vaccine. The table came from immunoSEQ multiplex PCR; TCRdb's copy has only in-frame clones and leaves some out. The sample yields 95,000 to 150,000 clones, more than 75% seen once. Here the sequenced sample was peripheral blood, taken on day 0 of AZD1222 vaccination. The receptors stem from an adult in good health.

The chain recombines TRBV18 with TRBJ1-4; D is uncertain. The germline V gene has CDR1 KGHSH and CDR2 LQKENI. The CDR3 is 18 residues long. The V and J ends lost 4 bases and 8 bases respectively, with 26 bases between them. The CDR3 bases are TGTGCCAGCTCACTCGAACAAGTTATCGACCCTTCCAAGGAAAAACTGTTTTTT. Its translation is CASSLEQVIDPSKEKLFF.

J is TRBJ1-4 and V is TRBV3-1 (or the pseudogene TRBV3-2); weak D call: TRBD1 (6 bases). The CDR3 runs 13 residues. From germline, CDR1 is LGHDT and CDR2 YNNKEL (reference sequence). The V and J ends lost 4 bases and 11 bases respectively, with 14 bases between them. The CDR3 DNA is TGTGCCAGCAGCCCCTGGGGGCCTGGGAAACTGTTTTTT. Amino acids: CASSPWGPGKLFF.

The chain employs TRBV5-4 and TRBJ1-2, with 9 bases lining up with TRBD1. CDR3 length equals 15 residues. CDR1 and CDR2 (germline): SGHNT, YYREEE (reference sequence). Losses at the gene ends were 3 bases for V and 10 bases for J; bases not matched to a gene: 13. CDR3 in DNA: TGTGCCAGCAGCTCGGGACAGGGTTCGGGTGGTGACTACACCTTC. It specifies CASSSGQGSGGDYTF.

V usage is TRBV18 and J usage is TRBJ2-5; D could derive from TRBD1 or TRBD2 (5 bases each). V lost 2 bases and J 1 base, leaving 11 bases between the germline ends. The CDR3 runs 15 residues. Germline V gene data show CDR1 as KGHSH and CDR2 as LQKENI. As DNA, the CDR3 is TGTGCCAGCTCACCAGGAGGACACCCCCAAGAGACCCAGTACTTC. It translates to CASSPGGHPQETQYF.

This clone was observed once. The chain uses TRBV5-6 and TRBJ1-5; D is undetermined. The CDR3 has 15 amino acids. Germline values: CDR1 SGHDT, CDR2 YYEEEE. V dropped 2 bases and J dropped 5 bases, with 14 bases sitting between them. CDR3 nucleotide sequence: TGTGCCAGCAGCTTAGCGTCAGTAGGAGATCAGCCCCAGCATTTT. Its translation is CASSLASVGDQPQHF.

V is TRBV18 and J is TRBJ2-2; D unclear. The germline gives CDR1 KGHSH, CDR2 LQKENI. V was pared by 2 bases and J by 7 bases, with 8 bases between. The CDR3 contains 13 residues. As DNA, the CDR3 is TGTGCCAGCTCACCAGGGCAGAACGGGGAGCTGTTTTTT. It specifies CASSPGQNGELFF.

The chain is built from TRBV19 and TRBJ2-5, with D perhaps matching TRBD1 (6 bases). CDR3 length: 13 amino acids. Germline V CDR1 and CDR2: LNHDA, SQIVND (reference sequence). V was clipped by 8 bases and J by 2 bases, with 12 bases between them. CDR3 DNA sequence: TGTGCCAGTGGCAGGGGTCGGCAAGAGACCCAGTACTTC. Translated, it gives CASGRGRQETQYF.

The chain has TRBV5-1 and TRBJ1-3; the D is unclear. CDR3 length equals 14 residues. CDR1 and CDR2 from the germline V gene are SGHRS and YFSETQ. V lost 0 bases and J lost 0, with 4 bases in between. CDR3 nucleotides: TGCGCCAGCAGCTTGGAATTCTCTGGAAACACCATATATTTT. This encodes CASSLEFSGNTIYF.

V and J are TRBV11-2 and TRBJ1-5, with TRBD1 matching over 8 bases. Germline CDR1 reads SGHAT; CDR2 reads FQNNGV. The CDR3 consists of 15 residues. The ends lost 3 bases at V and 4 bases at J; junction bases unmatched: 5. In nucleotides, the CDR3 is TGTGCCAGCAGCTTGACAGGGGAACGGAATCAGCCCCAGCATTTT. Translation gives CASSLTGERNQPQHF.

The chain joins TRBV19 to TRBJ1-2; tentative D call: TRBD1 (6 bases). From germline, CDR1 is LNHDA and CDR2 SQIVND (reference sequence). The length of the CDR3 is 13 residues. Trimming removed 3 bases at V and 4 bases at J, with 9 bases between. This CDR3 is CASSMGGLYGYTF. The DNA of the CDR3 is TGTGCCAGTAGTATGGGGGGGCTCTATGGCTACACCTTC.

The J gene is TRBJ2-1, the V gene TRBV10-2; 9 nucleotides agree with TRBD2. Trimming at V came to 6 bases and at J to 5 bases, leaving 11 bases not matched to a gene. The CDR3 loop spans 16 amino acids. The germline gives CDR1 WSHSY, CDR2 SAAADI. CDR3 amino acids: CASSPTQLAGHNEQFF. In nucleotides, the CDR3 is TGCGCCAGCAGCCCGACTCAGCTAGCGGGGCACAATGAGCAGTTCTTC.

The V and J genes are TRBV6-5 and TRBJ1-5, with 8 bases lining up with TRBD1. CDR3 length: 13 residues. The germline V gene encodes CDR1 MNHEY and CDR2 SVGAGI. The trim removed 5 bases at V and 4 bases at J, leaving 1 base unmatched. CDR3 sequence reads: CASSHRGNQPQHF. In DNA form, the CDR3 reads TGTGCCAGCAGTCACAGGGGGAATCAGCCCCAGCATTTT.

The table lists this clone with a count of one. The chain employs TRBV9 and TRBJ1-1; D is unclear. V lost 5 bases, J lost 7 bases, and 6 bases lay in between. The CDR3 has 10 amino acids. CDR1 SGDLS and CDR2 YYNGEE come from the germline V gene. The CDR3 loop is CASREIEAFF. CDR3 nucleotide sequence: TGTGCCAGCAGAGAAATTGAAGCTTTCTTT.

V is TRBV19 and J is TRBJ1-6, with 7 bases matching TRBD1. Germline loops: CDR1 LNHDA, CDR2 SQIVND (reference sequence). The CDR3 runs to 15 residues. With V trimmed by 5 bases and J by 6 bases, 7 bases remained unmatched. The CDR3 nucleotides read TGTGCCAGTAGTCTCGGACAGGCCGGTAATTCACCCCTCCACTTT. This sequence encodes CASSLGQAGNSPLHF.

This rearrangement joins TRBV5-8 to TRBJ2-7; D is possibly TRBD1 (7 bases). CDR3 length equals 15 residues. CDR1 is SGHTS, CDR2 YDEGEE, per germline. Trimming removed 3 bases at V and 2 bases at J, with 15 bases between. CDR3 protein: CASSSDRAGTYEQYF. The CDR3 DNA reads TGTGCCAGCAGCTCCGACAGGGCGGGGACCTACGAGCAGTACTTC.

V gene TRBV6-5 combines with J gene TRBJ2-7; 9 bases map to TRBD1. CDR1 is MNHEY, CDR2 SVGAGI, per germline. The CDR3 has 14 residues. V lost 0 bases, J lost 3 bases, and 0 bases stayed unmatched. CDR3 bases: TGTGCCAGCAGTTACTCGGACAGGGGCTACGAGCAGTACTTC. Translating gives CASSYSDRGYEQYF.

The genes are TRBV2 and TRBJ2-7; D possibly corresponds to TRBD1 (6 bases). The germline V gene has CDR1 SNHLY and CDR2 FYNNEI. The CDR3 length is 14 residues. Trimming stripped 2 bases from V and 3 bases from J, with 11 bases between. CDR3: CASSEWTEFYEQYF. The CDR3 coding sequence is TGTGCCAGCAGTGAATGGACAGAGTTCTACGAGCAGTACTTC.

This clone showed up just once. The same CDR3 is also encoded by other DNA sequences in this sample. J is TRBJ1-2 and V is TRBV19; D might be TRBD1 (6 bases). The CDR3 is 12 residues long. Looked up from germline, CDR1 is LNHDA and CDR2 is SQIVND (reference sequence). V was trimmed by 4 bases and J by 8 bases, leaving 11 bases between them. The CDR3 coding sequence is TGTGCCAGTAGTACCAGACAGGCGGGCTACACCTTC. Protein: CASSTRQAGYTF.

The rearrangement links TRBV19 to TRBJ1-5, with a weak D call TRBD1 (5 bases). The CDR3 length is 14 residues. The V and J ends lost 0 bases and 4 bases respectively, with 7 bases between them. The germline V gene has CDR1 LNHDA and CDR2 SQIVND (reference sequence). The CDR3 here is CASSIDAGNQPQHF. As DNA, the CDR3 is TGTGCCAGTAGTATAGATGCAGGGAATCAGCCCCAGCATTTT.

The J gene is TRBJ2-7, the V gene TRBV6-2 or TRBV6-3, with D perhaps TRBD2 (6 bases). Germline loops: CDR1 MNHEY, CDR2 SVGEGT. Trimming took off 4 bases at V and 7 bases at J, with 14 bases between the two ends. This CDR3 is 13 amino acids long. CDR3 protein: CASSLWGEREQYF. In nucleotides, the CDR3 is TGTGCCAGCAGTTTATGGGGGGAACGGGAGCAGTACTTC.

This rearrangement joins TRBV12-5 to TRBJ2-7, with D possibly being TRBD1 (5 bases). The CDR3 sequence is 15 residues long. Germline CDR1 and CDR2: LGHNT and FRNRAP. Trimming removed 7 bases from V and 4 bases from J, with 20 bases in between. The CDR3 reads CASAKVLQGPYEQYF. In DNA form, the CDR3 reads TGTGCTAGTGCCAAGGTCCTGCAGGGCCCATACGAGCAGTACTTC. Based on the CDR3 plus reference TRBV12-5 and TRBJ2-7, the full variable domain is DARVTQTPRHKVTEMGQEVTMRCQPILGHNTVFWYRQTMMQGLELLAYFRNRAPLDDSGMPKDRFSAEMPDATLATLKIQPSEPRDSAVYFCASAKVLQGPYEQYFGPGTRLTVT.

The CDR3 DNA reads as TGTGCCAGCAGCTTAGGGGTAGAGCAGTTCTTC. Protein: CASSLGVEQFF. V and J are TRBV11-2 and TRBJ2-1; D gene unclear. Trimming removed 1 base at V and 10 bases at J, with 5 bases between. The germline V gene encodes CDR1 SGHAT and CDR2 FQNNGV. The CDR3 extends over 11 amino acids.